This is a list of T cell receptor beta chains from one sample in a study of vaccination effects on CD4 cells after COVID-19. The antigens these receptors bind are not known. Using immunoSEQ multiplex PCR, the repertoire was profiled, and TCRdb retains in-frame clones only, with some absent. The table has roughly 70,000 clones, roughly 73% seen once. Sequencing used CD4+ T cells from PBMCs cultured with HIV peptides, obtained before COVID-19 vaccination. Every receptor here comes from a human donor who had a prior SARS-CoV-2 infection. CDR3s include the opening cysteine and the closing phenylalanine or tryptophan. The order of the fields is D gene, J gene, clone size, V gene, CDR3 DNA, CDR3 protein. D genes are given only for firm matches. Size values are once, few and many counts, or a class for expanded clones, and some rows have none.

d_gene: -; j_gene: TRBJ2-7; abundance: -; v_gene: TRBV27; CDR3nt: TGTGCCAGCAGCCTGGCGGGAACCTACGAGCAGTACTTC; CDR3aa: CASSLAGTYEQYF
d_gene: TRBD1; j_gene: TRBJ2-7; abundance: -; v_gene: TRBV5-5; CDR3nt: TGTGCCAGCAGCTTAGGTGGTCGGTCGACAGGGGGCTTCTACGAGCAGTACTTC; CDR3aa: CASSLGGRSTGGFYEQYF
d_gene: -; j_gene: TRBJ2-3; abundance: -; v_gene: TRBV7-3; CDR3nt: TGTGCCAGCAGCTTCCTCCCCGGGGTGGGCACAGATACGCAGTATTTT; CDR3aa: CASSFLPGVGTDTQYF
d_gene: -; j_gene: TRBJ2-1; abundance: few; v_gene: TRBV2; CDR3nt: TGTGCCAGCACCCCGGGGGCCTGGAATGAGCAGTTCTTC; CDR3aa: CASTPGAWNEQFF
d_gene: TRBD1; j_gene: TRBJ1-4; abundance: -; v_gene: TRBV7-6; CDR3nt: TGTGCCAGCAGCAAAACTCTGGTCAGGGGGGGAACTAATGAAAAACTGTTTTTT; CDR3aa: CASSKTLVRGGTNEKLFF
d_gene: TRBD2; j_gene: TRBJ2-7; abundance: -; v_gene: TRBV4-1; CDR3nt: TGCGCCAGCAGCCACGGGACTAGCGGATTGAGTGGCGAGCAGTACTTC; CDR3aa: CASSHGTSGLSGEQYF
d_gene: -; j_gene: TRBJ2-4; abundance: -; v_gene: TRBV7-9; CDR3nt: TGTGCCAGCAGCCATGGAGGGGGGGACATTCAGTACTTC; CDR3aa: CASSHGGGDIQYF
d_gene: -; j_gene: TRBJ1-5; abundance: -; v_gene: TRBV9; CDR3nt: TGTGCCAGCAGCGTATTGCGGTTATCGCATCAGCCCCAGCATTTT; CDR3aa: CASSVLRLSHQPQHF
d_gene: -; j_gene: TRBJ2-7; abundance: -; v_gene: TRBV4-1; CDR3nt: TGCGCCAGCAGCCAAAGTTTCAGCTCCTACGAGCAGTACTTC; CDR3aa: CASSQSFSSYEQYF
d_gene: -; j_gene: TRBJ1-4; abundance: once; v_gene: TRBV9; CDR3nt: TGTGCCAGCAGCGTTGGGGGGCGATTTAATGAAAAACTGTTTTTT; CDR3aa: CASSVGGRFNEKLFF
d_gene: -; j_gene: TRBJ1-5; abundance: -; v_gene: TRBV28; CDR3nt: TGTGCCAGCAGTGACCCCGACAGGCCCCTCGCTTTT; CDR3aa: CASSDPDRPLAF
d_gene: -; j_gene: TRBJ1-1; abundance: -; v_gene: TRBV20-1; CDR3nt: TGCAGTGCTAGAGACCTTGAAGCTTTCTTT; CDR3aa: CSARDLEAFF
d_gene: -; j_gene: TRBJ1-6; abundance: -; v_gene: TRBV2; CDR3nt: TGTGCCAGCAGTGAAGCTGGGACGGAGTATTCACCCCTCCACTTT; CDR3aa: CASSEAGTEYSPLHF
d_gene: -; j_gene: TRBJ1-5; abundance: -; v_gene: TRBV27; CDR3nt: TGTGCCAGCAGTTTACCAAAAGCGCAGGGAAGCAATCAGCCCCAGCATTTT; CDR3aa: CASSLPKAQGSNQPQHF
d_gene: -; j_gene: TRBJ1-2; abundance: -; v_gene: TRBV2; CDR3nt: TGTGCCAGCAGCCCCAAGACTTACTATGGCTACACCTTC; CDR3aa: CASSPKTYYGYTF
d_gene: -; j_gene: TRBJ2-7; abundance: -; v_gene: TRBV7-2; CDR3nt: TGTGCCAGCAGCGATTCCTACGAGCAGTACTTC; CDR3aa: CASSDSYEQYF
d_gene: TRBD1; j_gene: TRBJ2-2; abundance: -; v_gene: TRBV10-3; CDR3nt: TGTGCCATCAGGGGGACAGGGGGCGGTACCGGGGAGCTGTTTTTT; CDR3aa: CAIRGTGGGTGELFF
d_gene: TRBD1; j_gene: TRBJ2-5; abundance: -; v_gene: TRBV3-1/TRBV3-2; CDR3nt: TGTGCCAGCAGCCAACCCCGGGACAGGGGTCACCAAGAGACCCAGTACTTC; CDR3aa: CASSQPRDRGHQETQYF
d_gene: -; j_gene: TRBJ2-3; abundance: -; v_gene: TRBV5-5; CDR3nt: TGTGCCAGCAGCCAGTTACCGGGACACACAGATACGCAGTATTTT; CDR3aa: CASSQLPGHTDTQYF
d_gene: TRBD2; j_gene: TRBJ2-1; abundance: -; v_gene: TRBV9; CDR3nt: TGTGCCAGCAGCGCGCGGGGGGGAGACAATGAGCAGTTCTTC; CDR3aa: CASSARGGDNEQFF
d_gene: -; j_gene: TRBJ2-7; abundance: -; v_gene: TRBV18; CDR3nt: TGTGCCAGCTCGCCGGGACTCCTCTCCTACGAGCAGTACTTC; CDR3aa: CASSPGLLSYEQYF
d_gene: -; j_gene: TRBJ2-2; abundance: -; v_gene: TRBV14; CDR3nt: TGTGCCAGCAGCCAAGATTGGTCCGGGGAGCTGTTTTTT; CDR3aa: CASSQDWSGELFF
d_gene: -; j_gene: TRBJ2-7; abundance: -; v_gene: TRBV9; CDR3nt: TGTGCCAGCAGCGTAGCTTCTAGCGCCTACGAGCAGTACTTC; CDR3aa: CASSVASSAYEQYF
d_gene: TRBD1; j_gene: TRBJ2-7; abundance: -; v_gene: TRBV6-5; CDR3nt: TGTGCCAGCAGTTTGCCCTCAGGGGGCGAGCAGTACTTC; CDR3aa: CASSLPSGGEQYF
d_gene: -; j_gene: TRBJ2-1; abundance: once; v_gene: TRBV7-2; CDR3nt: TGTGCCAGCAGCTTAGTTTTGGCAGACTCCTACAATGAGCAGTTCTTC; CDR3aa: CASSLVLADSYNEQFF
d_gene: -; j_gene: TRBJ1-1; abundance: -; v_gene: TRBV6-5; CDR3nt: TGTGCCAGCAGTTACTGGGAGAACACTGAAGCTTTCTTT; CDR3aa: CASSYWENTEAFF
d_gene: TRBD2; j_gene: TRBJ2-1; abundance: few; v_gene: TRBV9; CDR3nt: TGTGCCAGCAGCGCCAGCGGGGGGGCCTACAATGAGCAGTTCTTC; CDR3aa: CASSASGGAYNEQFF
d_gene: -; j_gene: TRBJ2-5; abundance: -; v_gene: TRBV18; CDR3nt: TGTGCCAGCTCACCAGACCAAGAGACCCAGTACTTC; CDR3aa: CASSPDQETQYF
d_gene: TRBD2; j_gene: TRBJ2-3; abundance: -; v_gene: TRBV6-2/TRBV6-3; CDR3nt: TGTGCCAGCAGCGGACCCAGCGTACTAGCGACTAGCACAGATACGCAGTATTTT; CDR3aa: CASSGPSVLATSTDTQYF
d_gene: TRBD1; j_gene: TRBJ2-1; abundance: few; v_gene: TRBV19; CDR3nt: TGTGCCAGTAGTACCCCGGACCGGGACAGTGCCTACAATGAGCAGTTCTTC; CDR3aa: CASSTPDRDSAYNEQFF
d_gene: TRBD2; j_gene: TRBJ2-1; abundance: few; v_gene: TRBV18; CDR3nt: TGTGCCAGCTCACCATACAACTATAGCGGGAGAGACAATGAGCAGTTCTTC; CDR3aa: CASSPYNYSGRDNEQFF
d_gene: TRBD1; j_gene: TRBJ1-6; abundance: -; v_gene: TRBV30; CDR3nt: TGTGCCTGGAGTGTCGACAGGGGGTCCTATAATTCACCCCTCCACTTT; CDR3aa: CAWSVDRGSYNSPLHF
d_gene: TRBD1; j_gene: TRBJ2-7; abundance: -; v_gene: TRBV11-2; CDR3nt: TGTGCCAGCAGTAGACAGGGATACGAGCAGTACTTC; CDR3aa: CASSRQGYEQYF
d_gene: TRBD2; j_gene: TRBJ2-5; abundance: -; v_gene: TRBV7-3; CDR3nt: TGTGCCAGCAGCTTAGGGACGGGGGGGCCGGAGACCCAGTACTTC; CDR3aa: CASSLGTGGPETQYF
d_gene: -; j_gene: TRBJ2-3; abundance: few; v_gene: TRBV5-4; CDR3nt: TGTGCCAGCACGGTCGGGGGACGCACAGATACGCAGTATTTT; CDR3aa: CASTVGGRTDTQYF
d_gene: -; j_gene: TRBJ2-7; abundance: -; v_gene: TRBV12-3/TRBV12-4; CDR3nt: TGTGCCAGCAGGCCTGGGTCGGCGGGGGAGCAGTACTTC; CDR3aa: CASRPGSAGEQYF
d_gene: TRBD1; j_gene: TRBJ2-7; abundance: -; v_gene: TRBV5-1; CDR3nt: TGCGCCAGCAGGTATGGTAGAACAGGGGACGAGCAGTACTTC; CDR3aa: CASRYGRTGDEQYF
d_gene: -; j_gene: TRBJ2-1; abundance: few; v_gene: TRBV3-1/TRBV3-2; CDR3nt: TGTGCCAGCAGCCAAGATCGACTAGTAGTCTACTCCTACAATGAGCAGTTCTTC; CDR3aa: CASSQDRLVVYSYNEQFF
d_gene: TRBD2; j_gene: TRBJ2-7; abundance: -; v_gene: TRBV5-1; CDR3nt: TGCGCCAGCAGCTGGGGACTAGCGGGAGGACTTTCCTACGAGCAGTACTTC; CDR3aa: CASSWGLAGGLSYEQYF
d_gene: TRBD1; j_gene: TRBJ1-5; abundance: -; v_gene: TRBV10-3; CDR3nt: TGTGCCATCAGTGAGCAAGTAACAGGGGGCGGTGGGCCCCAGCATTTT; CDR3aa: CAISEQVTGGGGPQHF
d_gene: -; j_gene: TRBJ1-2; abundance: -; v_gene: TRBV6-5; CDR3nt: TGTGCCAGCAGCAGGACGGACGGCTATGGCTACACCTTC; CDR3aa: CASSRTDGYGYTF
d_gene: -; j_gene: TRBJ2-2; abundance: -; v_gene: TRBV2; CDR3nt: TGTGCCAGCAGTCGACAGAACACCGGGGAGCTGTTTTTT; CDR3aa: CASSRQNTGELFF
d_gene: -; j_gene: TRBJ2-6; abundance: -; v_gene: TRBV27; CDR3nt: TGTGCCAGCAGCTTAGCGTTCGTCTCTGGGGCCAACGTCCTGACTTTC; CDR3aa: CASSLAFVSGANVLTF
d_gene: -; j_gene: TRBJ2-3; abundance: -; v_gene: TRBV4-3; CDR3nt: TGCGCCAGCAGCCCGGACTTAAACACAGATACGCAGTATTTT; CDR3aa: CASSPDLNTDTQYF
d_gene: -; j_gene: TRBJ1-1; abundance: -; v_gene: TRBV28; CDR3nt: TGTGCCAGCAGGGCACCGGGGGACACTGAAGCTTTCTTT; CDR3aa: CASRAPGDTEAFF
d_gene: TRBD1; j_gene: TRBJ1-5; abundance: -; v_gene: TRBV5-3; CDR3nt: TGTGCCAGAAGCTTGGACCCGACAGGGACAGCTCAGCCCCAGCATTTT; CDR3aa: CARSLDPTGTAQPQHF
d_gene: -; j_gene: TRBJ1-2; abundance: -; v_gene: TRBV12-3/TRBV12-4; CDR3nt: TGTGCCAGCAGTGGACTTAGCGCCTATGGCTACACCTTC; CDR3aa: CASSGLSAYGYTF
d_gene: -; j_gene: TRBJ2-1; abundance: few; v_gene: TRBV4-2; CDR3nt: TGTGCCAGCAGCCAAGGGCTCGAAGAAGACAATGAGCAGTTCTTC; CDR3aa: CASSQGLEEDNEQFF
d_gene: -; j_gene: TRBJ1-1; abundance: -; v_gene: TRBV2; CDR3nt: TGTGCCAGCAGTGGGGGGATCATGAACACTGAAGCTTTCTTT; CDR3aa: CASSGGIMNTEAFF
d_gene: TRBD2; j_gene: TRBJ2-1; abundance: -; v_gene: TRBV15; CDR3nt: TGTGCCACCAGCGTGGGGAGCGGGGGCAACAATGAGCAGTTCTTC; CDR3aa: CATSVGSGGNNEQFF
d_gene: -; j_gene: TRBJ1-2; abundance: -; v_gene: TRBV19; CDR3nt: TGTGCCAGTAGCCCCGTGACCAGGGTTAATGGCTACACCTTC; CDR3aa: CASSPVTRVNGYTF
d_gene: TRBD1; j_gene: TRBJ2-7; abundance: -; v_gene: TRBV10-1; CDR3nt: TGCGCCAGCAGACGACAGGGGGTGTTCTACGAGCAGTACTTC; CDR3aa: CASRRQGVFYEQYF
d_gene: -; j_gene: TRBJ1-6; abundance: -; v_gene: TRBV15; CDR3nt: TGTGCCACCAGCAGAGATAGAACCATCGGTAGTTCACCCCTCCACTTT; CDR3aa: CATSRDRTIGSSPLHF
d_gene: -; j_gene: TRBJ1-2; abundance: -; v_gene: TRBV18; CDR3nt: TGTGCCAGCTCACCTGGCCTTTGGGCAGGTTCTTATGGCTACACCTTC; CDR3aa: CASSPGLWAGSYGYTF
d_gene: TRBD2; j_gene: TRBJ2-2; abundance: -; v_gene: TRBV7-3; CDR3nt: TGTGCCAGCAGCTTAAGGCGGGGGGGCCCCGGGGAGCTGTTTTTT; CDR3aa: CASSLRRGGPGELFF